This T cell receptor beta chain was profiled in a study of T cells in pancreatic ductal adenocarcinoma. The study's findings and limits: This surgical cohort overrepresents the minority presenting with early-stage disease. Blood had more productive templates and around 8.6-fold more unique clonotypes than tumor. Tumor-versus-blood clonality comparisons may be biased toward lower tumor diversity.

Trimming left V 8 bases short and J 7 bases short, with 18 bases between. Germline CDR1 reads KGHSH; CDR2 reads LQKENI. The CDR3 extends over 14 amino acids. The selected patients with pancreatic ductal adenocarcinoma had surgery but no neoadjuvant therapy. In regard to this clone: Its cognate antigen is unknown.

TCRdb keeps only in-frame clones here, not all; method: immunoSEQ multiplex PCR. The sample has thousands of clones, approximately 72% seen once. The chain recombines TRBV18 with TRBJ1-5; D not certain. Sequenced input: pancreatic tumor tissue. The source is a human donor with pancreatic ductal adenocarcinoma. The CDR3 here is CASTPGGIPQPQHF. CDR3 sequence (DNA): TGTGCCAGCACCCCCGGTGGAATACCCCAGCCCCAGCATTTT.